This entry concerns a single T cell receptor (beta chain). The sample originates from a study of blood T cell repertoires in COVID-19. This CDR3 has 14 amino acids. CDR1 SGHTA and CDR2 FQGNSA come from the germline V gene. V was clipped by 4 bases and J by 5 bases; unmatched bases: 4. The table came from immunoSEQ multiplex PCR; TCRdb's copy has only in-frame clones and leaves some out. The sample has more than 80,000 clones; about 70% are singletons. The rearrangement uses TRBV7-2 and TRBJ2-3; 9 positions match TRBD2. This TCR was sampled from a woman between 55 and 75 years old in a cohort sampled during active or convalescent COVID-19. Sample: peripheral blood. CDR3 in DNA: TGTGCCAGCAGCTCCAGCGGGAGGCTAGATACGCAGTATTTT. Translating it yields CASSSSGRLDTQYF.